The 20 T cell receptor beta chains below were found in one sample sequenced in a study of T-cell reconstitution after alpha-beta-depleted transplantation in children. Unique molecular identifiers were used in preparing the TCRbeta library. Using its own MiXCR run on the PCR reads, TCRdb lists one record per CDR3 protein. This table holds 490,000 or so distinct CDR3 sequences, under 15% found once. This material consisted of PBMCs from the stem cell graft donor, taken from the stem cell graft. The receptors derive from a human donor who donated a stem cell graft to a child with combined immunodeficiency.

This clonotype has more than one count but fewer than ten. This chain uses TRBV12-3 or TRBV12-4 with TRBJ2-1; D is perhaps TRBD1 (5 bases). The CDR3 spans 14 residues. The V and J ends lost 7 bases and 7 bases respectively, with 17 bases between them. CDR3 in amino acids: CASTWVRGRNEQFF. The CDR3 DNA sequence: TGTGCCAGCACATGGGTTAGGGGCCGGAATGAGCAGTTCTTC.

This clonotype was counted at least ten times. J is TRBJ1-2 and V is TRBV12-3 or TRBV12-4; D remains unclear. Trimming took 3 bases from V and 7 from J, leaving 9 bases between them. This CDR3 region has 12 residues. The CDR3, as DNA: TGTGCCAGCAGTTTCGTATCACGTGGCTACACCTTC. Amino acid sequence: CASSFVSRGYTF.

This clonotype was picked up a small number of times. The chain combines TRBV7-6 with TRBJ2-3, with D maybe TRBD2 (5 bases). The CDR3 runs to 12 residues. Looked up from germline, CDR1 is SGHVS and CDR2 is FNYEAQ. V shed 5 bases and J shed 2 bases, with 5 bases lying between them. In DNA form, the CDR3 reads TGTGCCAGCAGCGGACTCACAGATACGCAGTATTTT. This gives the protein CASSGLTDTQYF. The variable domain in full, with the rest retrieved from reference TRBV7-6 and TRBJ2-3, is GAGVSQSPRYKVTKRGQDVALRCDPISGHVSLYWYRQALGQGPEFLTYFNYEAQQDKSGLPNDRFSAERPEGSISTLTIQRTEQRDSAMYRCASSGLTDTQYFGPGTRLTVL.

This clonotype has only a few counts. CDR3 nucleotides: TGCAGTGCGCCGGACCTCTACAATGAGCAGTTCTTC. It specifies CSAPDLYNEQFF. The chain links TRBV20-1 to TRBJ2-1, with D unresolved. Looked up from germline, CDR1 is DFQATT and CDR2 is SNEGSKA (reference sequence). The CDR3 loop spans 12 amino acids. The V end lost 6 bases, the J end lost 3 bases, and 9 bases lay between the germline ends.

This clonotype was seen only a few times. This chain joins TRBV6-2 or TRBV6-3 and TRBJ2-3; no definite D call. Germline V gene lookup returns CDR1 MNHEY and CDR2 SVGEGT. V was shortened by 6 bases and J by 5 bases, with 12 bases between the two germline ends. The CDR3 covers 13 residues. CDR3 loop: CASRLLVKDTQYF. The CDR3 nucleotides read TGTGCCAGCAGACTCCTAGTGAAAGATACGCAGTATTTT.

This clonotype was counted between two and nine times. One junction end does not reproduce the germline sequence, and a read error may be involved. CDR3 sequence (DNA): TGCGCCAGCAGCCTAACGGACATAACCACAGATACGCGGTATTTT. It yields the protein CASSLTDITTDTRYF. The rearrangement links TRBV5-1 to TRBJ2-3, with a possible D match to TRBD1 (5 bases). The CDR3 runs to 15 residues. Per the germline V gene, CDR1 is SGHRS and CDR2 is YFSETQ.

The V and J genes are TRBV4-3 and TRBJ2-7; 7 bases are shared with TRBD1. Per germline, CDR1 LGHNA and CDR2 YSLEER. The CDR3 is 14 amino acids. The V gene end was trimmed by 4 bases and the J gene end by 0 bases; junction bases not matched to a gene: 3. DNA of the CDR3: TGCGCCAGCAGCCCGGACAGGTTCTCCTACGAGCAGTACTTC. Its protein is CASSPDRFSYEQYF.

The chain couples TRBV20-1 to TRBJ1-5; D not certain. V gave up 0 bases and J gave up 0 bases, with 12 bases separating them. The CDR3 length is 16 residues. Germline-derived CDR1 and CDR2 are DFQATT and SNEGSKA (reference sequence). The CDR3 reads CSARDDRLYSNQPQHF. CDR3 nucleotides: TGCAGTGCTAGAGATGATCGCCTTTATAGCAATCAGCCCCAGCATTTT.

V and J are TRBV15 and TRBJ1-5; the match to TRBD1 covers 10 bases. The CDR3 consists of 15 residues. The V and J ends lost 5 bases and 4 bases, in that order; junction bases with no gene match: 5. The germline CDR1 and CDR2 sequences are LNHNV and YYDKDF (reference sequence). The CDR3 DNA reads TGTGCCACCAGCCCAGACAGGGGGCGAAATCAGCCCCAGCATTTT. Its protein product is CATSPDRGRNQPQHF.

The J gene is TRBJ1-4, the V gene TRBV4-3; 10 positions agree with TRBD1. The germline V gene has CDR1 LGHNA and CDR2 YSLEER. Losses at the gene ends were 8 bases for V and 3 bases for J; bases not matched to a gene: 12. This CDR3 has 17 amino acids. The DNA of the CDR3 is TGCGCCAGCGGACCCGGGACAGGGGCACTTTCTAATGAAAAACTGTTTTTT. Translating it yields CASGPGTGALSNEKLFF.

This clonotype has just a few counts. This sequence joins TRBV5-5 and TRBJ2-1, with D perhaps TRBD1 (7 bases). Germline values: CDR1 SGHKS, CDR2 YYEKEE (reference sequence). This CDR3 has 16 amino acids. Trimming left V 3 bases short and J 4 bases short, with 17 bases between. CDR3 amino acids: CASSWGDSPFYNEQFF. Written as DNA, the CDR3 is TGTGCCAGCAGCTGGGGGGACAGTCCGTTTTACAATGAGCAGTTCTTC.

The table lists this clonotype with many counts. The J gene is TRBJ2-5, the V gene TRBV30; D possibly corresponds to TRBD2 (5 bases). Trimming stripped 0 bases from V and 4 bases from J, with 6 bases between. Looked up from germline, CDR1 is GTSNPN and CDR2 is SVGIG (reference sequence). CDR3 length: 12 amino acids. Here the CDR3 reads CAWSVLGETQYF. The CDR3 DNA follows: TGTGCCTGGAGTGTACTAGGAGAGACCCAGTACTTC. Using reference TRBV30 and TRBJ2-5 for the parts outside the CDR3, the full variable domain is SQTIHQWPATLVQPVGSPLSLECTVEGTSNPNLYWYRQAAGRGLQLLFYSVGIGQISSEVPQNLSASRPQDRQFILSSKKLLLSDSGFYLCAWSVLGETQYFGPGTRLLVL.

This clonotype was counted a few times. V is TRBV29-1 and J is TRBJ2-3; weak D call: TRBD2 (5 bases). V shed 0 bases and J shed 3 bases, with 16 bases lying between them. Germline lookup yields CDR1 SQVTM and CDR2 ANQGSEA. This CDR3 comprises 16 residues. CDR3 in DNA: TGCAGCGTTGAAGATGTGTTCCTCCGGGGAACAGATACGCAGTATTTT. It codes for CSVEDVFLRGTDTQYF.

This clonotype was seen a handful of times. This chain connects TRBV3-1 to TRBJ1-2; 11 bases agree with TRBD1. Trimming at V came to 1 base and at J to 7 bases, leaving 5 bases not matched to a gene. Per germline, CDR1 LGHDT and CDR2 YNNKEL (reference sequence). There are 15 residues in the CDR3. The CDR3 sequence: CASSQVGQGARGYTF. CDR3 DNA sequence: TGTGCCAGCAGCCAAGTCGGACAGGGGGCTCGTGGCTACACCTTC.

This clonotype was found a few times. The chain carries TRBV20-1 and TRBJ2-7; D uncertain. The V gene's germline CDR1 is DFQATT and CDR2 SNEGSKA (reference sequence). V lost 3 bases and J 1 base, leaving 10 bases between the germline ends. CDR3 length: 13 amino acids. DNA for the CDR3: TGCAGTGCTAGCGACGGCAGTTCCTACGAGCAGTACTTC. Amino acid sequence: CSASDGSSYEQYF.

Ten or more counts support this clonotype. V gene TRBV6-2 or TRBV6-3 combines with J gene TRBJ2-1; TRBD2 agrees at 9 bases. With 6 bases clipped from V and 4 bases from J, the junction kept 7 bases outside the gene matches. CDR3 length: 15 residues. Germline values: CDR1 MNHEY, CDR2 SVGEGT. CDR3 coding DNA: TGTGCCAGCAGACAAGGGACTAGCACATACAATGAGCAGTTCTTC. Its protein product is CASRQGTSTYNEQFF.

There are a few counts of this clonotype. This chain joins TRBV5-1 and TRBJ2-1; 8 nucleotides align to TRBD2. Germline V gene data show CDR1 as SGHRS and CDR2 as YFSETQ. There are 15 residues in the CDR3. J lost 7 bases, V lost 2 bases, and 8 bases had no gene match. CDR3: CASSFSGIANNEQFF. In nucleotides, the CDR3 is TGCGCCAGCAGCTTTAGCGGGATCGCCAATAATGAGCAGTTCTTC.

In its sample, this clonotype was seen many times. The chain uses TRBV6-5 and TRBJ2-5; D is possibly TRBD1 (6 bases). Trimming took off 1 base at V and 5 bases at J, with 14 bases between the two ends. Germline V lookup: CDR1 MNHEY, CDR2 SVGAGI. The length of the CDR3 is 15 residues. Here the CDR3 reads CASSYFTGRAETQYF. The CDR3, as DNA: TGTGCCAGCAGTTACTTCACAGGGCGGGCGGAGACCCAGTACTTC.

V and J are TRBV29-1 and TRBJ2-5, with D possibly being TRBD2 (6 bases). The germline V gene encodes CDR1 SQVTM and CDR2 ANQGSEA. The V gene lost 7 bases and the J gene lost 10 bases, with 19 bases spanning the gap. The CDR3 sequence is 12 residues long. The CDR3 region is CSAVRRGSIQYF. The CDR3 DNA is TGCAGCGCCGTCCGGAGGGGTAGTATCCAGTACTTC.

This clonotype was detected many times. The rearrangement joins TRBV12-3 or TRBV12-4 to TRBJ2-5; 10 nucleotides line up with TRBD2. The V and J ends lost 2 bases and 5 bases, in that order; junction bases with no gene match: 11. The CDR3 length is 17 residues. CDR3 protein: CASSLRAGGPGVETQYF. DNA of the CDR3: TGTGCCAGCAGTTTAAGAGCGGGGGGGCCTGGTGTTGAGACCCAGTACTTC.